What follows are 18 T cell receptor beta chains derived from one specimen sequenced in a study of cytomegalovirus exposure and HLA in healthy donors. Both 60 Vbeta primers and 13 Jbeta primers went into the PCR. Generated by immunoSEQ multiplex PCR, the TCRdb table keeps only in-frame clones and is missing some. The sample lists 200,000 or so clones, 82% occurring once. Sequencing was carried out using PBMCs. The source is a woman in her forties in good health and CMV-seronegative.

V usage is TRBV18 and J usage is TRBJ2-7, with 10 bases matching TRBD2. Germline lookup yields CDR1 KGHSH and CDR2 LQKENI. The CDR3 contains 15 residues. V shed 4 bases, J shed 5 bases, and the junction held 8 bases outside the gene matches. CDR3 residues: CASSLAGTSENEQYF. The CDR3 DNA reads TGTGCCAGCTCACTCGCCGGGACTAGCGAGAACGAGCAGTACTTC.

This chain connects TRBV27 to TRBJ2-7, with D maybe TRBD2 (6 bases). The CDR3 is made up of 13 amino acids. V lost 5 bases to trimming and J lost 12 bases, with 20 bases between them. Germline V gives CDR1 MNHEY, CDR2 SMNVEV (reference sequence). Here the CDR3 DNA reads TGTGCCAGCAGTATACTCGGGGATAGCGGACTGTACTTC. This gives the protein CASSILGDSGLYF.

This clone was seen just once. Because it lacks the conserved phenylalanine or tryptophan at the end, this CDR3 is likely a read error. The V call is TRBV6-5, the J call TRBJ1-1; no firm D call. The V end was cut by 5 bases, the J end by 5 bases, with 18 bases between. The CDR3 has 15 residues. Germline values: CDR1 MNHEY, CDR2 SVGAGI. CDR3 region: CASSPDRGLRTEAFL. DNA of the CDR3: TGTGCCAGCAGTCCCGACCGGGGTCTGAGGACTGAAGCTTTCCTT.

This chain uses TRBV2 with TRBJ1-5; no firm D call. The length of the CDR3 is 13 residues. Looked up from germline, CDR1 is SNHLY and CDR2 is FYNNEI. V was trimmed by 2 bases and J by 6 bases, leaving 8 bases between them. The CDR3 DNA follows: TGTGCCAGCAGTGAAAGCGGAGCTCAGCCCCAGCATTTT. This gives the protein CASSESGAQPQHF.

J is TRBJ1-2 and V is TRBV29-1; D gene unclear. V shed 4 bases and J shed 6 bases, with 12 bases lying between them. This CDR3 spans 12 amino acids. Per germline, CDR1 SQVTM and CDR2 ANQGSEA. CDR3 sequence (DNA): TGCAGCGTTGTGTCTGTGGGAGATGGCTACACCTTC. Translating gives CSVVSVGDGYTF.

In its sample, this clone was seen a few times. The chain employs TRBV19 and TRBJ1-2; 8 bases map to TRBD1. The CDR3 has 14 residues. Losses at the gene ends were 2 bases for V and 7 bases for J; bases not matched to a gene: 6. The germline V gene encodes CDR1 LNHDA and CDR2 SQIVND (reference sequence). The CDR3 DNA sequence: TGTGCCAGTAGTATATATTCAGGGGGCTCTGGCTACACCTTC. It translates to CASSIYSGGSGYTF.

The chain is built from TRBV7-6 and TRBJ1-6; 10 nucleotides align to TRBD1. The germline CDR1 and CDR2 sequences are SGHVS and FNYEAQ. This CDR3 has 16 amino acids. The V gene end was trimmed by 3 bases and the J gene end by 10 bases; junction bases not matched to a gene: 9. The CDR3 nucleotides read TGTGCCAGCAGCTTGGGGACAGGGGCCCGGCGGTCACCCCTCCACTTT. Its translation: CASSLGTGARRSPLHF.

J is TRBJ2-7 and V is TRBV5-1; no firm D call. This CDR3 is built from 14 residues. Between the trimmed V and J ends, which lost 1 base and 0 bases, there was a span of 8 bases. Germline V gene data show CDR1 as SGHRS and CDR2 as YFSETQ. CDR3 sequence: CASSLPSVSYEQYF. CDR3 bases: TGCGCCAGCAGCTTGCCGTCGGTCTCCTACGAGCAGTACTTC.

The chain employs TRBV19 and TRBJ1-1; D gene unclear. The CDR3 runs 13 residues. CDR1 and CDR2 from the germline V gene are LNHDA and SQIVND (reference sequence). The ends were cut back, 5 bases at V and 5 bases at J, with 12 bases in the middle. The CDR3 DNA sequence: TGTGCCAGTAGTCAGGAGGTAAGGACTGAAGCTTTCTTT. Translation: CASSQEVRTEAFF.

The gene calls are TRBV5-4 and TRBJ2-7; D perhaps matches TRBD1 (5 bases). CDR3 length: 15 residues. Trimming took 2 bases from V and 2 from J, leaving 14 bases between them. Germline CDR1 SGHNT, CDR2 YYREEE (reference sequence). The CDR3 is CASSFGAEDTYEQYF. CDR3 nucleotides: TGTGCCAGCAGCTTTGGGGCAGAGGATACCTACGAGCAGTACTTC.

This chain connects TRBV6-6 to TRBJ2-5; D perhaps matches TRBD2 (5 bases). The CDR3 runs 14 residues. Germline loops: CDR1 MNHNY, CDR2 SVGAGI (reference sequence). The V end was cut by 2 bases, the J end by 2 bases, with 9 bases between. CDR3 sequence (DNA): TGTGCCAGCAGTTACACGGACTCTCAAGAGACCCAGTACTTC. Protein: CASSYTDSQETQYF.

The V call is TRBV19, the J call TRBJ1-5, with TRBD1 as a possible D gene (6 bases). Germline lookup yields CDR1 LNHDA and CDR2 SQIVND (reference sequence). Trimming pared 6 bases from V and 0 bases from J, leaving 15 bases between. This CDR3 comprises 16 residues. The CDR3 loop is CASRIGTGSSNQPQHF. The CDR3 region has the DNA TGTGCCAGTAGGATTGGAACAGGGAGTAGCAATCAGCCCCAGCATTTT.

The rearrangement uses TRBV30 and TRBJ2-7; the D is unclear. The germline CDR1 and CDR2 sequences are GTSNPN and SVGIG (reference sequence). The CDR3 has 13 residues. Trimming stripped 0 bases from V and 4 bases from J, with 10 bases between. CDR3: CAWSVGISYEQYF. CDR3 DNA sequence: TGTGCCTGGAGTGTGGGCATTTCGTACGAGCAGTACTTC.

The chain recombines TRBV2 with TRBJ2-7; 11 nucleotides line up with TRBD2. V was pared by 5 bases and J by 6 bases, with 6 bases of the junction left unmatched. Germline values: CDR1 SNHLY, CDR2 FYNNEI. The CDR3 length is 14 residues. In nucleotides, the CDR3 is TGTGCCAGCAGTTTAGCGGGAGGGCTCAGCGAGCAGTACTTC. This gives the protein CASSLAGGLSEQYF.

This clone has just a few counts. The V gene is TRBV28, the J gene TRBJ1-5; 8 positions agree with TRBD1. CDR1 MDHEN and CDR2 SYDVKM come from the germline V gene. The CDR3 totals 13 residues. The J segment lost 9 bases and the V segment lost 6 bases, leaving 7 bases of the junction unmatched. Written as DNA, the CDR3 is TGTGCCAGCAGGTCCAGGGGGCGGGCGCCCCAGCATTTT. Protein: CASRSRGRAPQHF.

The V gene is TRBV5-4, the J gene TRBJ2-1, with a tentative D call TRBD2 (5 bases). The CDR3 extends over 15 amino acids. Germline V gene lookup returns CDR1 SGHNT and CDR2 YYREEE (reference sequence). The V end was cut by 4 bases, the J end by 0 bases, with 11 bases between. CDR3 bases: TGTGCCAGCAGCCCCCGGACTGACTCCTACAATGAGCAGTTCTTC. This gives the protein CASSPRTDSYNEQFF. The entire variable domain, with the rest obtained from reference TRBV5-4 and TRBJ2-1, is as follows: ETGVTQSPTHLIKTRGQQVTLRCSSQSGHNTVSWYQQALGQGPQFIFQYYREEENGRGNFPPRFSGLQFPNYSSELNVNALELDDSALYLCASSPRTDSYNEQFFGPGTRLTVL.

V and J are TRBV27 and TRBJ1-5; D remains ambiguous. This CDR3 has 13 residues. Germline CDR1 is MNHEY and CDR2 is SMNVEV (reference sequence). V was trimmed by 2 bases and J by 6 bases, leaving 8 bases between them. CDR3 sequence: CASSLGMAQPQHF. In DNA, the CDR3 is TGTGCCAGCAGTTTAGGTATGGCTCAGCCCCAGCATTTT.

A note on this clone: Other DNA sequences from this sample encode an identical CDR3 as well. The rearrangement links TRBV27 to TRBJ2-2; D uncertain. This CDR3 comprises 13 residues. CDR1 is MNHEY, CDR2 SMNVEV, per germline (reference sequence). V was pared by 3 bases and J by 4 bases, with 6 bases between. For the CDR3, the DNA is TGTGCCAGCAGTTTCGCCGGCACCGGGGAGCTGTTTTTT. Protein: CASSFAGTGELFF.